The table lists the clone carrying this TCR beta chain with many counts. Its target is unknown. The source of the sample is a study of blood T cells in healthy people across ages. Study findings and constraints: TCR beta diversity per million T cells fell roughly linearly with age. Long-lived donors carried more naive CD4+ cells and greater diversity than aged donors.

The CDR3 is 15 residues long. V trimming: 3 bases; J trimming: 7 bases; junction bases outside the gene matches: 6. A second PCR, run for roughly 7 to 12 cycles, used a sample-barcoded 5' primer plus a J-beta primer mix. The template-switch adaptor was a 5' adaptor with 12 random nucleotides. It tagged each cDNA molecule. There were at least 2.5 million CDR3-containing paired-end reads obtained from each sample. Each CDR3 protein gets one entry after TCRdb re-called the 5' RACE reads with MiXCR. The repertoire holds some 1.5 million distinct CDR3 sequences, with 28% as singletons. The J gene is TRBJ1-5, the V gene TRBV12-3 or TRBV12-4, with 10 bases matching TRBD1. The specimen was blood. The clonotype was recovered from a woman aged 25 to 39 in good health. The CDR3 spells CASSFGGQGSQPQHF. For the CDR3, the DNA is TGTGCCAGCAGTTTCGGGGGACAGGGGTCACAGCCCCAGCATTTT.